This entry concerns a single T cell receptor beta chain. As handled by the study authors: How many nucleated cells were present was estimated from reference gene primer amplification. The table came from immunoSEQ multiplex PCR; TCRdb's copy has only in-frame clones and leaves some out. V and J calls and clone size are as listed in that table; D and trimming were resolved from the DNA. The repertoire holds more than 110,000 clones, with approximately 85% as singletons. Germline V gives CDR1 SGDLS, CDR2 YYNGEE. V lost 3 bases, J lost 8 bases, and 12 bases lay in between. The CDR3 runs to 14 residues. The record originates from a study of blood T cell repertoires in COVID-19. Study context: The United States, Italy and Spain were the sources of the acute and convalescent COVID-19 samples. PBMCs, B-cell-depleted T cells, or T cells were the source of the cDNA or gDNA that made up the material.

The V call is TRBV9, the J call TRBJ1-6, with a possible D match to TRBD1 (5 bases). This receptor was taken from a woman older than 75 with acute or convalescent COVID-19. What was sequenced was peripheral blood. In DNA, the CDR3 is TGTGCCAGCAGCGGGACACGTGGATATTCACCCCTCCACTTT. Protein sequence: CASSGTRGYSPLHF.